This TCR beta chain comes out of a study of beta chain features in type 1 diabetes. V dropped 4 bases and J dropped 3; count of bases not matched to a gene: 7. Germline-derived CDR1 and CDR2 are SGHNT and YYREEE (reference sequence). The CDR3 contains 15 residues. The isolated RNA, all of it, was reverse transcribed, so expressed TCRB transcripts were what got sequenced. The protocol was immunoSEQ multiplex PCR, while the TCRdb copy is restricted to in-frame clones and leaves out a portion. Among about 340,000 clones listed, roughly 8% were seen once. The genes are TRBV5-4 and TRBJ2-7, with 10 bases aligning to TRBD1. This receptor was taken from a woman aged 18-29 years in good health. Input material: central memory CD4+ T cells from blood. The DNA for the CDR3 is TGTGCCAGCAGCCCCGGGACAGGGGTATACTACGAGCAGTACTTC. Translated: CASSPGTGVYYEQYF.